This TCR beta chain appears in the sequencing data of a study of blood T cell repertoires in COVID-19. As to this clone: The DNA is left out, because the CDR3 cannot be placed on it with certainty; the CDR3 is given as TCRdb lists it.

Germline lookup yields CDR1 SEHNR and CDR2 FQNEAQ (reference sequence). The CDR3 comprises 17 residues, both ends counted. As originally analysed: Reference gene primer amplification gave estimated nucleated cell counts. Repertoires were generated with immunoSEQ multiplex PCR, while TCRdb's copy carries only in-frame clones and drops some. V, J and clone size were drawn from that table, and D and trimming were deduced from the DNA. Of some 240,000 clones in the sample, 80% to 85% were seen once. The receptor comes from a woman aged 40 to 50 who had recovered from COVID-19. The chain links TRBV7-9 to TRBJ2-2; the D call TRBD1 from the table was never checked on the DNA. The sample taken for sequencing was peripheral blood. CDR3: CASSTSTGTFGTGELFF.